The 11 T cell receptor beta chains reported below all come from one sample, sequenced in a study of blood T cell repertoires in COVID-19. Some clones are missing from TCRdb's copy, which holds only in-frame ones; the method was immunoSEQ multiplex PCR. The sample shows 200,000 or so clones, approximately 88% of them seen only once. The sample consisted of PBMCs or T cells enriched from blood (not recorded which). These receptors were collected from a woman in her thirties or forties with acute COVID-19.

CDR3 in amino acids: CASSPRFGKKEGRGQEETQYF. The DNA for the CDR3 is TGTGCCAGCAGCCCGCGGTTCGGCAAAAAGGAGGGCAGGGGGCAGGAGGAGACCCAGTACTTC. The V call is TRBV4-2, the J call TRBJ2-5, with 8 bases identical to TRBD1. This CDR3 has 21 amino acids. V was clipped by 4 bases and J by 5 bases; unmatched bases: 27. In germline, CDR1 is LGHNA, CDR2 YNFKEQ.

The count of this clone is one. The chain uses TRBV4-2 and TRBJ2-7, with a possible D match to TRBD2 (7 bases). This CDR3 has 14 residues. CDR1 and CDR2 (germline): LGHNA, YNFKEQ. V lost 6 bases to trimming and J lost 5 bases, with 17 bases between them. The CDR3 DNA reads as TGTGCCAGCAGGGAAGGGGGGGCGATGGACGAGCAGTACTTC. Translating it yields CASREGGAMDEQYF.

This clone was observed many times. This chain joins TRBV10-2 and TRBJ1-1; the match to TRBD1 covers 8 bases. J gave up 9 bases and V 3 bases, and 3 bases lay outside the gene matches. The CDR3 spans 12 residues. CDR1 is WSHSY and CDR2 is SAAADI in the germline V gene. CDR3 sequence: CASSEDRGQAFF. CDR3 nucleotide sequence: TGCGCCAGCAGTGAAGACAGGGGACAAGCTTTCTTT.

This chain links TRBV5-4 with TRBJ1-1, with 8 bases that match TRBD1. Unmatched junction bases numbered 8, after V lost 6 bases and J lost 7 bases. There are 13 residues in the CDR3. The germline V gene has CDR1 SGHNT and CDR2 YYREEE (reference sequence). CDR3 loop: CASKPGQELEAFF. CDR3 nucleotides: TGTGCCAGCAAGCCGGGACAGGAGCTTGAAGCTTTCTTT.

The V gene is TRBV7-9, the J gene TRBJ2-3; the match to TRBD2 covers 8 bases. Germline lookup yields CDR1 SEHNR and CDR2 FQNEAQ (reference sequence). V was pared by 8 bases and J by 2 bases, with 6 bases of the junction left unmatched. CDR3 length: 14 amino acids. This CDR3 is CASAGTRNTDTQYF. The CDR3 DNA reads TGTGCCAGCGCCGGGACTAGAAACACAGATACGCAGTATTTT.

The chain employs TRBV29-1 and TRBJ1-1; TRBD1 is a possible D gene (5 bases). The germline CDR1 and CDR2 sequences are SQVTM and ANQGSEA. This CDR3 region has 12 residues. Trimming shortened V by 4 bases and J by 3 bases, and 9 bases separated the two germline ends. The CDR3 bases are TGCAGCGTTGCCAGGGCTGACACTGAAGCTTTCTTT. Its protein is CSVARADTEAFF.

The chain is built from TRBV7-9 and TRBJ2-1; D is unresolved. There are 12 residues in the CDR3. Trimming took 6 bases from V and 6 from J, leaving 9 bases between them. CDR1 is SEHNR and CDR2 is FQNEAQ in the germline V gene (reference sequence). The CDR3 sequence: CASSNAGNEQFF. The DNA for the CDR3 is TGTGCCAGCAGTAACGCAGGCAATGAGCAGTTCTTC.

The chain combines TRBV6-5 with TRBJ2-7, with D possibly being TRBD2 (5 bases). Germline assignment: CDR1 MNHEY and CDR2 SVGAGI. Trimming left V 0 bases short and J 5 bases short, with 11 bases between. The CDR3 is 14 amino acids. The CDR3 here is CASSYSLGSHEQYV. Here the CDR3 DNA reads TGTGCCAGCAGTTACTCATTAGGGAGCCACGAGCAGTACGTC.

The genes are TRBV6-5 and TRBJ1-4, with 8 bases matching TRBD1. V was clipped by 6 bases and J by 8 bases; unmatched bases: 8. The CDR3 runs 14 residues. Per germline, CDR1 MNHEY and CDR2 SVGAGI. The CDR3 DNA sequence: TGTGCCAGCAGCCCAGGACAGGGTATGGAAAAACTGTTTTTT. Its translation: CASSPGQGMEKLFF.

The chain recombines TRBV5-5 with TRBJ1-5, with D hard to call. Germline CDR1 and CDR2: SGHKS and YYEKEE (reference sequence). This CDR3 region has 15 residues. Between the trimmed V and J ends, which lost 0 bases and 0 bases, there was a span of 7 bases. CDR3 sequence reads: CASSLGPYSNQPQHF. The DNA of the CDR3 is TGTGCCAGCAGCTTGGGGCCGTATAGCAATCAGCCCCAGCATTTT.

The chain employs TRBV27 and TRBJ2-1, with 9 bases that match TRBD2. V was pared by 4 bases and J by 5 bases, with 9 bases of the junction left unmatched. Germline V gene data show CDR1 as MNHEY and CDR2 as SMNVEV (reference sequence). CDR3 length equals 16 residues. The CDR3 loop is CASSSVSSGRNNEQFF. The CDR3 nucleotides read TGTGCCAGCAGTTCCGTCAGTAGCGGGAGAAACAATGAGCAGTTCTTC.